This TCR beta chain was obtained from a study of blood T cells in healthy people across ages. The study, taken as a whole, reports: Fewer expanded clones and more diversity marked long-lived versus aged donors.

For this clonotype: Antigen specificity is unknown.

V gave up 2 bases and J gave up 10 bases, with 9 bases separating them. CDR1 is MNHNS and CDR2 is SASEGT in the germline V gene. The CDR3 extends over 12 amino acids. The second PCR ran roughly 6 to 12 cycles with a sample-barcoded 5' primer and J-beta primers. MiXCR, run by TCRdb on the 5' RACE reads, gives a single entry per CDR3 protein. This sample has over 1.5 million distinct CDR3 sequences, with about 49% found just once. Peripheral blood samples of around 9.5 milliliters were drawn from each donor. Isolation of PBMCs gave at least 7 million cells per sample. The specimen was blood. The V call is TRBV6-1, the J call TRBJ2-1, with a possible D match to TRBD1 (5 bases). This TCR came from a woman aged 40 to 50 in good health. CDR3 protein: CASSERGFEQFF. In DNA form, the CDR3 reads TGTGCCAGCAGTGAAAGGGGATTCGAGCAGTTCTTC.